These 23 T cell receptor beta chains were all obtained from the same sample, sequenced in a study of blood T cell repertoires in COVID-19. This table comes from immunoSEQ multiplex PCR, and its TCRdb copy is limited to in-frame clones, with some not included. The sample includes some 350,000 clones, about 90% seen only once; the top ten take about 6.5%. Sequencing used peripheral blood. The receptors stem from a man aged 18 to 29 with active or convalescent COVID-19.

The V call is TRBV5-4, the J call TRBJ1-6; D may be TRBD1 (6 bases). V shed 1 base and J shed 6 bases, with 11 bases lying between them. CDR3 length: 15 residues. Germline V CDR1 and CDR2: SGHNT, YYREEE (reference sequence). The chain's CDR3 is CASSLIVGGNSPLHF. The CDR3 nucleotides are TGTGCCAGCAGCTTGATTGTAGGGGGTAATTCACCCCTCCACTTT. The full variable domain, rest sourced from reference TRBV5-4 and TRBJ1-6, is ETGVTQSPTHLIKTRGQQVTLRCSSQSGHNTVSWYQQALGQGPQFIFQYYREEENGRGNFPPRFSGLQFPNYSSELNVNALELDDSALYLCASSLIVGGNSPLHFGNGTRLTVT.

V usage is TRBV9 and J usage is TRBJ1-1; 7 nucleotides match TRBD1. The germline V gene encodes CDR1 SGDLS and CDR2 YYNGEE. J gave up 0 bases and V 3 bases, and 5 bases lay outside the gene matches. This CDR3 region has 15 residues. Here the CDR3 reads CASSGPDRLNTEAFF. CDR3 bases: TGTGCCAGCAGCGGACCGGACAGGTTGAACACTGAAGCTTTCTTT.

The rearrangement links TRBV18 to TRBJ1-1, with a weak D call TRBD1 (5 bases). CDR3 length: 15 amino acids. From germline, CDR1 is KGHSH and CDR2 LQKENI. The V and J ends lost 5 bases and 7 bases respectively, with 20 bases between them. The CDR3 sequence is CASSFRMSREGEAFF. The DNA for the CDR3 is TGTGCCAGCTCATTCCGGATGAGCAGGGAGGGTGAAGCTTTCTTT.

The chain links TRBV5-6 to TRBJ2-3; 13 positions agree with TRBD2. V trimming: 0 bases; J trimming: 1 base; junction bases outside the gene matches: 8. Germline V gene lookup returns CDR1 SGHDT and CDR2 YYEEEE. The CDR3 is made up of 19 amino acids. As DNA, the CDR3 is TGTGCCAGCAGCTTGGCCGGGACTAGCGGGATTGTAGGCACAGATACGCAGTATTTT. Translating gives CASSLAGTSGIVGTDTQYF.

The V and J genes are TRBV27 and TRBJ1-5; 8 bases line up with TRBD1. J was trimmed by 6 bases and V by 6 bases; bases with no gene match: 7. The CDR3 has 14 amino acids. The germline CDR1 and CDR2 sequences are MNHEY and SMNVEV (reference sequence). The CDR3 nucleotides are TGTGCCAGCAGAGGTCCAGGGGGCTTTCAGCCCCAGCATTTT. It specifies CASRGPGGFQPQHF.

J is TRBJ2-7 and V is TRBV9, with D possibly TRBD2 on 6 matching bases. The CDR3 is 9 amino acids. V lost 10 bases, J lost 7 bases, and 9 bases lay in between. Germline V CDR1 and CDR2: SGDLS, YYNGEE. The chain's CDR3 is CAQAGEQYF. As DNA, the CDR3 is TGTGCCCAAGCGGGTGAGCAGTACTTC.

The chain recombines TRBV18 with TRBJ1-4; D is perhaps TRBD1 (6 bases). Germline CDR1 and CDR2: KGHSH and LQKENI. V dropped 3 bases and J dropped 0 bases, with 14 bases sitting between them. The CDR3 runs to 17 residues. The CDR3 loop reads CASSPQGGGSTNEKLFF. Written as DNA, the CDR3 is TGTGCCAGCTCACCCCAGGGAGGGGGGTCAACTAATGAAAAACTGTTTTTT.

The chain employs TRBV14 and TRBJ1-2, with a possible D match to TRBD1 (5 bases). Trimming left V 4 bases short and J 5 bases short, with 8 bases between. CDR3 size: 12 residues. Germline loops: CDR1 SGHDN, CDR2 FVKESK. CDR3 protein: CASSLGGYGYTF. CDR3 coding DNA: TGTGCCAGCAGCCTGGGGGGGTATGGCTACACCTTC.

The J gene is TRBJ2-3, the V gene TRBV7-2; 7 bases fit TRBD1. The trim removed 9 bases at V and 0 bases at J, leaving 9 bases unmatched. CDR3 length: 15 amino acids. Germline V lookup: CDR1 SGHTA, CDR2 FQGNSA. This CDR3 is CASSQGDSSTDTQYF. CDR3 sequence (DNA): TGTGCCAGTTCCCAAGGGGACAGTAGCACAGATACGCAGTATTTT.

The V and J genes are TRBV27 and TRBJ2-7; D is perhaps TRBD1 (6 bases). CDR3 length: 13 amino acids. With 4 bases removed from V and 5 bases from J, the gap between germline ends came to 12 bases. CDR1 is MNHEY, CDR2 SMNVEV, per germline (reference sequence). DNA of the CDR3: TGTGCCAGCAGTTACTTACAGGGTGACGAGCAGTACTTC. It encodes CASSYLQGDEQYF.

The chain couples TRBV5-6 to TRBJ1-1, with TRBD1 as a possible D gene (6 bases). Trimming took off 3 bases at V and 1 base at J, with 7 bases between the two ends. The CDR3 is made up of 13 amino acids. Germline V lookup: CDR1 SGHDT, CDR2 YYEEEE. The chain's CDR3 is CASSWDTNTEAFF. In DNA, the CDR3 is TGTGCCAGCAGCTGGGACACGAACACTGAAGCTTTCTTT.

The chain recombines TRBV11-3 with TRBJ1-1, with D maybe TRBD1 (6 bases). Per the germline V gene, CDR1 is SGHNT and CDR2 is YENEEA. Trimming cost V 2 bases and J 4 bases, with 8 bases left between them. The CDR3 is 13 residues long. The CDR3 protein is CASSLRGGTEAFF. The CDR3 DNA sequence: TGTGCCAGCAGCTTAAGGGGGGGCACTGAAGCTTTCTTT.

The CDR3 spells CASRAHREGNSPLHF. The CDR3 DNA reads TGTGCCAGCAGAGCCCACAGGGAAGGGAATTCACCCCTCCACTTT. The rearrangement uses TRBV27 and TRBJ1-6; perhaps TRBD1 as D (6 bases). V was clipped by 6 bases and J by 7 bases, with 16 bases between them. CDR3 length equals 15 residues. Germline CDR1 and CDR2: MNHEY and SMNVEV (reference sequence).

The chain employs TRBV4-1 and TRBJ2-7; a weak D match, TRBD2 (6 bases). This CDR3 is 13 amino acids long. Trimming stripped 4 bases from V and 1 base from J, with 8 bases between. Germline V gene lookup returns CDR1 MGHRA and CDR2 YSYEKL. CDR3 protein: CASSPRGSYEQYF. The CDR3 region has the DNA TGCGCCAGCAGCCCCCGGGGGTCCTACGAGCAGTACTTC.

V usage is TRBV19 and J usage is TRBJ2-7; 7 nucleotides match TRBD2. The CDR3 loop spans 14 amino acids. Per the germline V gene, CDR1 is LNHDA and CDR2 is SQIVND (reference sequence). V was clipped by 6 bases and J by 3 bases; unmatched bases: 8. The CDR3 is CASSSGLVVYEQYF. DNA of the CDR3: TGTGCCAGTAGCTCCGGACTAGTTGTCTACGAGCAGTACTTC.

The V and J genes are TRBV28 and TRBJ2-7; D is uncertain. This CDR3 comprises 11 residues. Trimming cost V 7 bases and J 4 bases, with 8 bases left between them. CDR1 is MDHEN, CDR2 SYDVKM, per germline. The CDR3, as DNA: TGTGCCAGCAACTTTGAGTACGAGCAGTACTTC. Translating gives CASNFEYEQYF.

The chain employs TRBV28 and TRBJ1-2, with TRBD1 matching 7 bases. The CDR3 is made up of 16 amino acids. Germline CDR1 MDHEN, CDR2 SYDVKM. Unmatched junction bases numbered 8, after V lost 2 bases and J lost 2 bases. CDR3 nucleotide sequence: TGTGCCAGCAGTTTAATCGCCCGACAGGGAAACTATGGCTACACCTTC. Its protein product is CASSLIARQGNYGYTF.

The chain couples TRBV19 to TRBJ2-2; D is possibly TRBD1 (6 bases). Germline lookup yields CDR1 LNHDA and CDR2 SQIVND (reference sequence). V dropped 2 bases and J dropped 5 bases, with 15 bases sitting between them. The CDR3 runs 16 residues. The CDR3 loop is CASSISAGTRTGELFF. The CDR3 coding sequence is TGTGCCAGTAGTATAAGCGCAGGGACAAGAACCGGGGAGCTGTTTTTT.

This clone was seen just once. V and J are TRBV6-5 and TRBJ1-5, with TRBD1 identical over 9 bases. Looked up from germline, CDR1 is MNHEY and CDR2 is SVGAGI. The CDR3 runs 15 residues. V lost 6 bases to trimming and J lost 5 bases; unmatched junction nucleotides: 8. The CDR3 sequence: CASRKGQGGYQPQHF. The CDR3 nucleotides are TGTGCCAGCAGAAAGGGACAGGGCGGCTATCAGCCCCAGCATTTT.

The genes are TRBV6-1 and TRBJ2-7; no reliable D call. CDR3 length equals 12 residues. Trimming removed 3 bases at V and 3 bases at J, with 6 bases between. The germline gives CDR1 MNHNS, CDR2 SASEGT. The CDR3 bases are TGTGCCAGCAGTGAGCAGTACTACGAGCAGTACTTC. It is translated as CASSEQYYEQYF.

The chain couples TRBV18 to TRBJ2-2, with D maybe TRBD1 (6 bases). Trimming took 3 bases from V and 4 from J, leaving 9 bases between them. The CDR3 covers 14 residues. Germline values: CDR1 KGHSH, CDR2 LQKENI. The CDR3 spells CASSPDSFTGELFF. The CDR3 DNA reads TGTGCCAGCTCACCGGACAGTTTCACCGGGGAGCTGTTTTTT.

CDR3 sequence (DNA): TGTGCCAGGACGGACCCACAGGGAGGGAACTATGGCTACACCTTC. Protein: CARTDPQGGNYGYTF. The gene calls are TRBV2 and TRBJ1-2; D perhaps matches TRBD1 (6 bases). CDR1 and CDR2 (germline): SNHLY, FYNNEI. The V end lost 9 bases, the J end lost 2 bases, and 19 bases lay between the germline ends. This CDR3 comprises 15 residues.

The genes are TRBV4-2 and TRBJ2-2; 12 nucleotides match TRBD2. Germline-derived CDR1 and CDR2 are LGHNA and YNFKEQ. The CDR3 runs 17 residues. The junction had 6 bases not matched to a gene; V was cut back by 0 bases and J by 7 bases. The CDR3: CASSQELLAGGYGELFF. CDR3 in DNA: TGTGCCAGCAGCCAAGAGTTGCTAGCGGGAGGGTACGGGGAGCTGTTTTTT.